The 11 T cell receptor beta chains below come from one sample, sequenced in a study of blood T cell repertoires in COVID-19. Method: immunoSEQ multiplex PCR; TCRdb's copy keeps in-frame clones and lacks some. The sample lists roughly 400,000 clones, nearly 90% seen once, with 1.4% to 1.5% in the top ten. Sequenced sample: PBMCs or T cells enriched from blood (not recorded which). The receptors come from a young woman who had been exposed to COVID-19.

This CDR3 is CSVNSGERYGYTF. CDR3 in DNA: TGCAGCGTCAATTCAGGGGAGCGCTATGGCTACACCTTC. The chain employs TRBV29-1 and TRBJ1-2; a possible D gene is TRBD1 (6 bases). Germline V lookup: CDR1 SQVTM, CDR2 ANQGSEA. CDR3 size: 13 residues. V lost 6 bases, J lost 4 bases, and 15 bases lay in between.

This clone was seen once. The J gene is TRBJ1-1, the V gene TRBV7-8; a possible D gene is TRBD1 (5 bases). V dropped 4 bases and J dropped 5 bases, with 14 bases sitting between them. Germline V gene lookup returns CDR1 SGHVS and CDR2 FQNEAQ. This CDR3 has 14 amino acids. The CDR3 loop is CASSSPGGGTEAFF. Written as DNA, the CDR3 is TGTGCCAGCAGCTCCCCCGGGGGAGGAACTGAAGCTTTCTTT. Full variable domain (missing parts from reference TRBV7-8 and TRBJ1-1): GAGVSQSPRYKVAKRGQDVALRCDPISGHVSLFWYQQALGQGPEFLTYFQNEAQLDKSGLPSDRFFAERPEGSVSTLKIQRTQQEDSAVYLCASSSPGGGTEAFFGQGTRLTVV.

This rearrangement joins TRBV5-8 to TRBJ2-1; 7 bases match TRBD2. In germline, CDR1 is SGHTS, CDR2 YDEGEE. Trimming removed 4 bases from V and 0 bases from J; junction bases left unmatched: 13. This CDR3 contains 18 residues. CDR3 protein: CASSIRLLAISSYNEQFF. The CDR3 nucleotides read TGTGCCAGCAGCATCCGGCTACTAGCGATAAGCTCCTACAATGAGCAGTTCTTC.

The chain recombines TRBV7-9 with TRBJ1-1; D is perhaps TRBD1 (6 bases). CDR3 length equals 15 residues. Trimming stripped 0 bases from V and 0 bases from J, with 8 bases between. Germline CDR1 and CDR2: SEHNR and FQNEAQ (reference sequence). The CDR3 sequence is CASSLADRMNTEAFF. Here the CDR3 DNA reads TGTGCCAGCAGCTTAGCTGACAGGATGAACACTGAAGCTTTCTTT.

The chain links TRBV15 to TRBJ2-7, with D perhaps matching TRBD2 (5 bases). Looked up from germline, CDR1 is LNHNV and CDR2 is YYDKDF (reference sequence). The V gene lost 2 bases and the J gene lost 7 bases, with 9 bases spanning the gap. CDR3 size: 12 residues. CDR3: CATSRQGLEQYF. CDR3 nucleotides: TGTGCCACCAGCAGACAAGGACTGGAGCAGTACTTC.

V gene TRBV11-3 combines with J gene TRBJ2-3, with 8 bases that match TRBD1. V shed 2 bases, J shed 0 bases, and the junction held 16 bases outside the gene matches. This CDR3 contains 20 residues. Germline V CDR1 and CDR2: SGHNT, YENEEA. Written as DNA, the CDR3 is TGTGCCAGCAGCTTATTCGTTATACGTCAGGGGGCGGGCAGCACAGATACGCAGTATTTT. The encoded protein is CASSLFVIRQGAGSTDTQYF.

The chain uses TRBV3-1 (or the pseudogene TRBV3-2) and TRBJ1-4, with 9 bases matching TRBD1. The CDR3 spans 15 residues. CDR1 is LGHDT, CDR2 YNNKEL, per germline (reference sequence). Trimming took 6 bases from V and 5 from J; bases not matched to a gene: 7. CDR3 sequence (DNA): TGTGCCAGCAGGCAGAGGGGACAGGGAAATGAAAAACTGTTTTTT. It encodes CASRQRGQGNEKLFF.

This clone showed up just a few times. V gene TRBV10-3 combines with J gene TRBJ1-2; TRBD1 aligns across 11 bases. V was pared by 6 bases and J by 9 bases, with 6 bases of the junction left unmatched. CDR1 ENHRY and CDR2 SYGVKD come from the germline V gene. The CDR3 spans 13 residues. This chain's CDR3 is CAISSDRGLRYTF. In DNA form, the CDR3 reads TGTGCCATCAGCTCGGACAGGGGGCTCCGCTACACCTTC.

The chain is built from TRBV7-9 and TRBJ2-7; 7 bases fit TRBD1. The CDR3 length is 14 residues. V was clipped by 4 bases and J by 0 bases; unmatched bases: 3. Per the germline V gene, CDR1 is SEHNR and CDR2 is FQNEAQ (reference sequence). This chain's CDR3 is CASSYGQASYEQYF. The CDR3, as DNA: TGTGCCAGCAGCTACGGACAGGCCTCCTACGAGCAGTACTTC.

This rearrangement joins TRBV28 to TRBJ1-2, with 8 nucleotides matching TRBD1. Looked up from germline, CDR1 is MDHEN and CDR2 is SYDVKM. The CDR3 contains 13 residues. The V gene end was trimmed by 3 bases and the J gene end by 11 bases; junction bases not matched to a gene: 8. The DNA of the CDR3 is TGTGCCAGCAGTTTTCACGGCAGGGGGCATTACACCTTC. Protein product: CASSFHGRGHYTF.

V and J are TRBV4-2 and TRBJ2-7, with D perhaps matching TRBD1 (6 bases). This CDR3 spans 13 amino acids. Trimming removed 5 bases from V and 3 bases from J, with 11 bases in between. The germline gives CDR1 LGHNA, CDR2 YNFKEQ. CDR3 protein: CASSGDTVYEQYF. DNA for the CDR3: TGTGCCAGCAGCGGGGACACAGTCTACGAGCAGTACTTC.